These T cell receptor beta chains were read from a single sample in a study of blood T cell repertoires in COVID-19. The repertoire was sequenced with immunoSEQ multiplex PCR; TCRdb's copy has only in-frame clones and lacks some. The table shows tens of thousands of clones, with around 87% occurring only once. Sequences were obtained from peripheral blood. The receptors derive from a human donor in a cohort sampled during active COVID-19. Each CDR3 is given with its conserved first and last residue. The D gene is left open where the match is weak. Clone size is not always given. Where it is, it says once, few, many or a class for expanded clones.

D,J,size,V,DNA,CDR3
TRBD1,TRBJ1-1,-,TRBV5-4,TGTGCCAGCAGCGGGGGACAGGGCGGCACTGAAGCTTTCTTT,CASSGGQGGTEAFF
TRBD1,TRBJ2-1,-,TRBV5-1,TGCGCCAGCAGCTCGTCGACAGGGGCCCCCTACAATGAGCAGTTCTTC,CASSSSTGAPYNEQFF
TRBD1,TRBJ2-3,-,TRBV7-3,TGTGCCAGCAGCGCCTTCCGAGGGGGCGCGGATACGCAGTATTTT,CASSAFRGGADTQYF
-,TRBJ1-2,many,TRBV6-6,TGTGCCAGCACCTCAACAGGGCGGTATGGCTACACCTTC,CASTSTGRYGYTF
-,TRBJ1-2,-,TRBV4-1,TGCGCCAGCAGCCAAGATAGGGGATTCTGGGGCTACACCTTC,CASSQDRGFWGYTF
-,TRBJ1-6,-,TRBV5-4,TGTGCCACAGGGTCGGGTTCACCCCTCCACTTT,CATGSGSPLHF
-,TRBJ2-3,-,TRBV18,TGTGCCAGCTCACCGCTAGGGACAACGGGGAGCACAGATACGCAGTATTTT,CASSPLGTTGSTDTQYF
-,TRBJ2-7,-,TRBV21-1,TGTGCCAGCAACCGGGGGATGTGTGTATCCGGGCAGTACTTC,CASNRGMCVSGQYF
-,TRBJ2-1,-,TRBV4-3,TGCGCCAGCAGCCAAGTGGAGGGCTCCTACAATGAGCAGTTCTTC,CASSQVEGSYNEQFF
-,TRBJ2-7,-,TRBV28,TGTGCCAGCAGTCTGTCGGGAAAAGTCTACGAGCAGTACTTC,CASSLSGKVYEQYF
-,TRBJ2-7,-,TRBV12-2,TGTGCAAGTCGCTCACGGACTCGAAAGGCCCTACAGCAGCGGAGCCACTACGAGCAGTACTTC,CASRSRTRKALQQRSHYEQYF
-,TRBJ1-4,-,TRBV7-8,TGTGCCAGCAGACTCAGGGATGAAAAACTGTTTTTT,CASRLRDEKLFF
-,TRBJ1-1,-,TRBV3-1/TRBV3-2,TGTGCCAGCAGCCCTAGTTTCGACAGGAACACTGAAGCTTTCTTT,CASSPSFDRNTEAFF
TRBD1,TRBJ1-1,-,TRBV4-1,TGCGCCAGCAGCCATGGGACAGGGACTGAAGCTTTCTTT,CASSHGTGTEAFF
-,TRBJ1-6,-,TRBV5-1,TGCGCCAGCAGCTGGAGACAGGTGGATAAATCACCCCTCCACTTT,CASSWRQVDKSPLHF
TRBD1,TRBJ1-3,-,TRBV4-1,TGCGCCAGCACCCATATCCGGGACAGAAGGCTGGGAAACACCATATATTTT,CASTHIRDRRLGNTIYF
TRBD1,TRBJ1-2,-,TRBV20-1,TGCAGTGCTAGTAAACAGGGGGGCGGCTACACCTTC,CSASKQGGGYTF
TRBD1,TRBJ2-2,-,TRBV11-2,TGTGCCAGCAGCACGGGACAGTTGGTGAACACCGGGGAGCTGTTTTTT,CASSTGQLVNTGELFF
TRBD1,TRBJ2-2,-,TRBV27,TGTGCCAGCAGTGACCGGGACAGCCGGACCGGGGAGCTGTTTTTT,CASSDRDSRTGELFF
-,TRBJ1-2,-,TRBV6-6,TGTGCCAGCATCAGGCCCTCCGGCTATGGCTACACCTTC,CASIRPSGYGYTF
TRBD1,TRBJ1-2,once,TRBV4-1,TGCGCCAGCAGCCAGCCGGGACAGGGCCCGTTCTATGGCTACACCTTC,CASSQPGQGPFYGYTF
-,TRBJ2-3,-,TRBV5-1,TGCGCCAGCAGCTTCGCAGGGCGAGGCACAGATACGCAGTATTTT,CASSFAGRGTDTQYF
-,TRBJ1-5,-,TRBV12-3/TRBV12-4,TGTGCCAGTTCGACTGTTAGCAATCAGCCCCAGCATTTT,CASSTVSNQPQHF
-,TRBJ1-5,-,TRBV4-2,TGTGCCAGCAGCCAAGGGGATCCAGGAGGTCATCAGCCCCAGCATTTT,CASSQGDPGGHQPQHF
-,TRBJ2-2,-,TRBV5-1,TGCGCCAGCAGCTTGGACCCGGGGTCCTCCGGGGAGCTGTTTTTT,CASSLDPGSSGELFF
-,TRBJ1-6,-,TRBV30,TGTGCCTGGAGTTCGTCCCCAACAGCAGTCATTAATTCACCCCTCCACTTT,CAWSSSPTAVINSPLHF
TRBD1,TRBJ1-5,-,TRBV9,TGTGCCAGCAGCTTGGGGACAGGGGGGCAGCCCCAGCATTTT,CASSLGTGGQPQHF
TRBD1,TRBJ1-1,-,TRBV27,TGTGCCAGCAGTACGTACAGGGGAAGGAACACTGAAGCTTTCTTT,CASSTYRGRNTEAFF
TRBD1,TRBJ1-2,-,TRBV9,TGTGCCAGCAGCCCCCGGGACAGGGCAAACTATGGCTACACCTTC,CASSPRDRANYGYTF
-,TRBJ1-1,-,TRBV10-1,TGCGCCAGCATAAGGAGGGAGAACACTGAAGCTTTCTTT,CASIRRENTEAFF
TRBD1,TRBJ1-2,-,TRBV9,TGTGCCAGCAGCAAACGACAGGGCCTTGGCTACACCTTC,CASSKRQGLGYTF
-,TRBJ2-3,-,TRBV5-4,TGTGCCAGCAGCTTGGCCGGGGGAGATACGCAGTATTTT,CASSLAGGDTQYF
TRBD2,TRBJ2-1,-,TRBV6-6,TGTGCCAGCAGTTACTACGGGGGGTCCGGGGGATATGAGCAGTTCTTC,CASSYYGGSGGYEQFF
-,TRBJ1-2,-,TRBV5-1,TGCGCCCGCCACGGGGGGGGGCGAAACTATGGCTACACCTTC,CARHGGGRNYGYTF
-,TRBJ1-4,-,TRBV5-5,TGTGCCAGCAGCTTGGGACAGTGGGAAAAACTGTTTTTT,CASSLGQWEKLFF
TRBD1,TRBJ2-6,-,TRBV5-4,TGTGCCAGCAGCCCCCGGGACAGGGGCACCTCTGGGGCCAACGTCCTGACTTTC,CASSPRDRGTSGANVLTF
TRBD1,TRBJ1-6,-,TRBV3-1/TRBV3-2,TGTGCCAGCAGCCAAGATTCGAGGGGGCGCCCCCTCCACTTT,CASSQDSRGRPLHF
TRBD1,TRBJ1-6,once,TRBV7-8,TGTGCCAGCAGCGCCCGGGACAGGGTCTCACCCCTCCACTTT,CASSARDRVSPLHF
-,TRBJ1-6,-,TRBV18,TGTGCCAGCTCACCCCAGGGAGGACCCCTCCACTTT,CASSPQGGPLHF
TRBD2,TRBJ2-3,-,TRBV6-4,TGTGCCAGCAGCCCTTTCGGGGGGGCGAGAAGGATGTCGGGAGATACGCAGTATTTT,CASSPFGGARRMSGDTQYF
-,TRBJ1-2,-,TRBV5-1,TGCGCCAGCAGCTTACAGGGCTTGGGGGATGGCTACACCTTC,CASSLQGLGDGYTF
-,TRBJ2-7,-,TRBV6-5,TGTGCCAGCAGTTCCTCCATCAACGAGCAGTACTTC,CASSSSINEQYF
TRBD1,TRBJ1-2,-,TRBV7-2,TGTGCCAGCAGCGCCTTGACAGGGGACTATGGCTACACCTTC,CASSALTGDYGYTF
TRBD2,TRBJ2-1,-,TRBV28,TGTGCCAGCAGTACGCCCCGGGGAGGGCGTGCTTTTGATGAGCAGTTCTTC,CASSTPRGGRAFDEQFF
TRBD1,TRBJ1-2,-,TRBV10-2,TGCGCCAGCGCGGGTCGGACAGGGGGCAACTATGGCTACACCTTC,CASAGRTGGNYGYTF
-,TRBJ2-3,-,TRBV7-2,TGTGCCAGCAGCTTCGGAGGGGGGGCGGATACGCAGTATTTT,CASSFGGGADTQYF
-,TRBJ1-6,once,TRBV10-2,TGCGCCAGCAGTGACAGGGGCCCTATCTATAATTCACCCCTCCACTTT,CASSDRGPIYNSPLHF
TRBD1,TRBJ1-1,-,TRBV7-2,TGTGCCAGCAGCGCGAGAGGGGGCGGCACTGAAGCTTTCTTT,CASSARGGGTEAFF